This TCR beta chain was sequenced for a study of vaccination effects on CD4 cells after COVID-19. For this clone: Its antigen is unidentified.

The CDR3 has 13 residues. Germline values: CDR1 SGHRS, CDR2 YFSETQ. V gave up 0 bases and J gave up 1 base, with 4 bases separating them. Peptide-pool stimulation followed by sequencing identified expanded antigen-specific CD4+ clonotypes in the ViraFEST assay. Isolating CD4+ T cells followed approximately 11 days of culture. All vaccine recipients tested negative for nucleocapsid antibodies and had never contracted SARS-CoV-2 infection. Generated by immunoSEQ multiplex PCR, the TCRdb table keeps only in-frame clones and is missing some. This table has tens of thousands of clones, 60% to 80% appearing once.

V usage is TRBV5-1 and J usage is TRBJ1-1; D gene uncertain. This sequence was found in a human donor who received a COVID-19 vaccine. The source was CD4+ T cells from PBMCs cultured with HCoV-NL63 spike peptides, collected before COVID-19 vaccination. The CDR3 DNA reads TGCGCCAGCAGCTTGGATCCGAACACTGAAGCTTTCTTT. Amino acid sequence: CASSLDPNTEAFF.